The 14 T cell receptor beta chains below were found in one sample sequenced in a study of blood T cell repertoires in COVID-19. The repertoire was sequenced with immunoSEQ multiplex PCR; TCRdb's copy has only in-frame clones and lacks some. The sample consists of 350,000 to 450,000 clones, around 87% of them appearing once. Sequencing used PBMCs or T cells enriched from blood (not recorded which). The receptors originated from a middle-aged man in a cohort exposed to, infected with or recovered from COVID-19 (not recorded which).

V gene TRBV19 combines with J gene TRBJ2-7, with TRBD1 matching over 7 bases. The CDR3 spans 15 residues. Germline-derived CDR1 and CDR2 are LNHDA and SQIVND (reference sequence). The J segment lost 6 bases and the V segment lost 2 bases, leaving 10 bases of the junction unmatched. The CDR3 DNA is TGTGCCAGTAGTATAACGGGTCCCTACAGGGGCGAGCAGTACTTC. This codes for CASSITGPYRGEQYF. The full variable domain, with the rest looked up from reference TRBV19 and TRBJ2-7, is DGGITQSPKYLFRKEGQNVTLSCEQNLNHDAMYWYRQDPGQGLRLIYYSQIVNDFQKGDIAEGYSVSREKKESFPLTVTSAQKNPTAFYLCASSITGPYRGEQYFGPGTRLTVT.

The CDR3 reads CASRDREIYGYTF. The DNA for the CDR3 is TGTGCCAGTCGGGACAGGGAAATTTATGGCTACACCTTC. V and J are TRBV19 and TRBJ1-2, with 9 bases aligning to TRBD1. Germline V lookup: CDR1 LNHDA, CDR2 SQIVND (reference sequence). The ends lost 8 bases at V and 5 bases at J; junction bases unmatched: 6. The CDR3 loop spans 13 amino acids.

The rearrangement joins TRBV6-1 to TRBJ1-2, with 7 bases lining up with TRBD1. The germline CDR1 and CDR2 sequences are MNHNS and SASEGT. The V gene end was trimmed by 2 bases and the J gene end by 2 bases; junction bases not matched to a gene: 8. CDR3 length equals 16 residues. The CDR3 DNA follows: TGTGCCAGCAGTGAATCCCCGGACAGGTTAAACTATGGCTACACCTTC. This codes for CASSESPDRLNYGYTF.

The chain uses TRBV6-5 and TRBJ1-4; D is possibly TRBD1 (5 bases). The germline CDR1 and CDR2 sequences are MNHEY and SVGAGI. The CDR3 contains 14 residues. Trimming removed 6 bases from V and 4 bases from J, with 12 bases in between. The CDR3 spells CASRFRGINEKLFF. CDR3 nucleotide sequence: TGTGCCAGCAGATTCCGGGGGATTAATGAAAAACTGTTTTTT.

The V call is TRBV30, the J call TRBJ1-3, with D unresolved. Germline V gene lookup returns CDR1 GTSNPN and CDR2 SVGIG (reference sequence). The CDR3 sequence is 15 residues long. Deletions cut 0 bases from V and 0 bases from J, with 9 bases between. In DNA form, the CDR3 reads TGTGCCTGGAGTGTAGGCGGAAGCTCTGGAAACACCATATATTTT. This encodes CAWSVGGSSGNTIYF.

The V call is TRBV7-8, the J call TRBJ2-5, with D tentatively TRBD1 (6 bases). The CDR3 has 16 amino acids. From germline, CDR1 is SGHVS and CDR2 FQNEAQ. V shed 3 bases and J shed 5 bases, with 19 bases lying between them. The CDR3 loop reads CASSFPQGRLSETQYF. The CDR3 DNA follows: TGTGCCAGCAGCTTTCCCCAGGGGCGGTTGAGTGAGACCCAGTACTTC. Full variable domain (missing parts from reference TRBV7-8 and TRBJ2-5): GAGVSQSPRYKVAKRGQDVALRCDPISGHVSLFWYQQALGQGPEFLTYFQNEAQLDKSGLPSDRFFAERPEGSVSTLKIQRTQQEDSAVYLCASSFPQGRLSETQYFGPGTRLLVL.

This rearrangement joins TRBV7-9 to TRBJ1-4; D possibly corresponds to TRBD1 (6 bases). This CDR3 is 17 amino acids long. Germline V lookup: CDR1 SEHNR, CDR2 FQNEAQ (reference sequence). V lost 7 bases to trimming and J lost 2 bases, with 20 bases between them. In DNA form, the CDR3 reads TGTGCCAGCACACGGACAGAGGGAACTGGGACTAATGAAAAACTGTTTTTT. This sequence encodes CASTRTEGTGTNEKLFF.

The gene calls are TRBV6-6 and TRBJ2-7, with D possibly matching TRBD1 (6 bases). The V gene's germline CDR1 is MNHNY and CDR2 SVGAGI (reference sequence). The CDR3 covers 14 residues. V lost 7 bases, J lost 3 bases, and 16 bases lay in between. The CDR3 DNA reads TGTGCCAGCACCCTGAGGGAAGGGGGCTACGAGCAGTACTTC. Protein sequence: CASTLREGGYEQYF.

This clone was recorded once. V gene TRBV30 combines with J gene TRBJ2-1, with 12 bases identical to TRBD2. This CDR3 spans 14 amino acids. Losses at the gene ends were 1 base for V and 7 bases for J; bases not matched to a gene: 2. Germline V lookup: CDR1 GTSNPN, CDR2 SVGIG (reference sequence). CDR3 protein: CAWSGGLAGNEQFF. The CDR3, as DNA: TGTGCCTGGAGTGGAGGACTAGCGGGGAATGAGCAGTTCTTC. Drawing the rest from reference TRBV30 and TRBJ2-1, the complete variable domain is SQTIHQWPATLVQPVGSPLSLECTVEGTSNPNLYWYRQAAGRGLQLLFYSVGIGQISSEVPQNLSASRPQDRQFILSSKKLLLSDSGFYLCAWSGGLAGNEQFFGPGTRLTVL.

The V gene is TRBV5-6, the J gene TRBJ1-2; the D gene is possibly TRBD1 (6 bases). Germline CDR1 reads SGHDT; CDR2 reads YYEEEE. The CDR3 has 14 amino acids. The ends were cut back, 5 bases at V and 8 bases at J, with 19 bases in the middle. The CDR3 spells CASSRDIGGWGYTF. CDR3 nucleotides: TGTGCCAGCAGTCGGGACATTGGTGGGTGGGGCTACACCTTC.

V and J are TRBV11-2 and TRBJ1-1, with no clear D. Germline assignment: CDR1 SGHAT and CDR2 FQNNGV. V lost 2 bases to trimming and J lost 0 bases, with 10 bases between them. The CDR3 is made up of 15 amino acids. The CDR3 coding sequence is TGTGCCAGCAGCTTACGTTTGGCTCTGAACACTGAAGCTTTCTTT. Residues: CASSLRLALNTEAFF.

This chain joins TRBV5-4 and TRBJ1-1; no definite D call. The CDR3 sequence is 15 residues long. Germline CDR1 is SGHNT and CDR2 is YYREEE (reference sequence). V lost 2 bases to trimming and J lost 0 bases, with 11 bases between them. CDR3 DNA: TGTGCCAGCAGCTTCCCAGGCTCCATGAACACTGAAGCTTTCTTT. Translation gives CASSFPGSMNTEAFF.

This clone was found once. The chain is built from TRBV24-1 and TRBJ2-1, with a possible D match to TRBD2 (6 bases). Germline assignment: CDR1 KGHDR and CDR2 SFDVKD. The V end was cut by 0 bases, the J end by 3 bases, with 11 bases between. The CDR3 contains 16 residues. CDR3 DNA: TGTGCCACCAGTGATTTGTCAGCGGAGGGCTACAATGAGCAGTTCTTC. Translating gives CATSDLSAEGYNEQFF.

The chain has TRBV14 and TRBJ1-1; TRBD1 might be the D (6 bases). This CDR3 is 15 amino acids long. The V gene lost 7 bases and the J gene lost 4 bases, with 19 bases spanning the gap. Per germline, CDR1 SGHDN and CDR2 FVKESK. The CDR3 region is CASTGQLMGSTEAFF. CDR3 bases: TGTGCCAGCACGGGACAATTAATGGGATCCACTGAAGCTTTCTTT.